This T cell receptor (beta chain) derives from a study of T cells after yellow fever vaccination. Study outcomes and limitations: Clonotypes found in both CD4 and CD8 compartments made up a small share. The booster saw the reappearance of most primary-vaccination clones (more than 95% CD4, less than 90% CD8).

Of note for this clonotype: Its antigen is undetermined.

TCRdb independently ran MiXCR on the 5' RACE reads; one entry per CDR3 protein. The sample holds hundreds of thousands of distinct CDR3 sequences; roughly 12% are singletons and the top ten take 14% to 15%. The CDR3 consists of 13 residues. Per the germline V gene, CDR1 is MNHEY and CDR2 is SVGEGT. Trimming took 5 bases from V and 5 from J, leaving 10 bases between them. The genes are TRBV6-2 or TRBV6-3 and TRBJ2-1; no firm D call. The source was PBMCs, collected on the day of the yellow fever booster vaccination. The source of this sequence is a man aged 30 to 39 who received the YFV17D yellow fever vaccine. In DNA form, the CDR3 reads TGTGCCAGCAGTGTAAGGGTAAACAATGAGCAGTTCTTC. Translating it yields CASSVRVNNEQFF.